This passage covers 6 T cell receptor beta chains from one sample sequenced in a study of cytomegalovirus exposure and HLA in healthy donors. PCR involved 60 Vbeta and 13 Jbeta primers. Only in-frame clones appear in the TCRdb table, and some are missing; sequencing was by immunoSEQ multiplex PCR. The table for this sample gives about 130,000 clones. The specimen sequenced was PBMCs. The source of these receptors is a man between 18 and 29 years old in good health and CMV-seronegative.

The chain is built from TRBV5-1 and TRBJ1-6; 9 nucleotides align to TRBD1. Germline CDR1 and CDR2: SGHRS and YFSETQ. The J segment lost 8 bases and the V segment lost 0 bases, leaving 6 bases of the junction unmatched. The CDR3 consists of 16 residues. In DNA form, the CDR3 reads TGCGCCAGCAGCTTGGTAAGGACAGGGGCTCATTCACCCCTCCACTTT. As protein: CASSLVRTGAHSPLHF.

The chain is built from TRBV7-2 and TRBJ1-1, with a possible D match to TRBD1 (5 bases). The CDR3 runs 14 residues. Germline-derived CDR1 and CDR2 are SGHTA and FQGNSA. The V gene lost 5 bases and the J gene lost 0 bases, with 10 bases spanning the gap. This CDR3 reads CASSVQGMNTEAFF. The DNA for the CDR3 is TGTGCCAGCAGCGTGCAGGGAATGAACACTGAAGCTTTCTTT.

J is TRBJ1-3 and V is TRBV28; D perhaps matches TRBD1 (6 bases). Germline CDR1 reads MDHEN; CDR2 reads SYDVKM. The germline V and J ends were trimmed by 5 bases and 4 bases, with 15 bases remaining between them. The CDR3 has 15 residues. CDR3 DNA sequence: TGTGCCAGCAGTCCCGCGGGGGCGTTGGGAAACACCATATATTTT. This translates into CASSPAGALGNTIYF.

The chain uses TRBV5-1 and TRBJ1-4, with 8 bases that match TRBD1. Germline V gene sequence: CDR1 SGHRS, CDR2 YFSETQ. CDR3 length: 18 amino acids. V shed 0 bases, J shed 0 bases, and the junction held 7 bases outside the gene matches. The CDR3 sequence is CASSLETGVSATNEKLFF. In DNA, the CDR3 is TGCGCCAGCAGCTTGGAGACAGGGGTTTCCGCAACTAATGAAAAACTGTTTTTT.

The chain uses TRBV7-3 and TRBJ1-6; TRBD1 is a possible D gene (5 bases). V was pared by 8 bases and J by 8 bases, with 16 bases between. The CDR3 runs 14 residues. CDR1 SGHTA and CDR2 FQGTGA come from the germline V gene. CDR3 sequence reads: CASSLGLGDSPLHF. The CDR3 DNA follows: TGTGCCAGCTCTCTGGGACTCGGTGATTCACCCCTCCACTTT.

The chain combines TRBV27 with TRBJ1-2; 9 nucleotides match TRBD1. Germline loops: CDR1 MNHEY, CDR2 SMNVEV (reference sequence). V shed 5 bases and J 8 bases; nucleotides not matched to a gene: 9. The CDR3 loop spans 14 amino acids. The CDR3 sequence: CASSLRRQGVGYTF. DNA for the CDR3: TGTGCCAGCAGTCTCCGACGACAGGGGGTAGGCTACACCTTC.